This T cell receptor beta chain stems from a study of read filtering for tumor transcriptome and immune sequencing. For the study at large: R-ISS stage counts were eight or nine for I, around 17 for II, 7 for III.

Every patient had bone marrow sampled while the disease was active. Germline CDR1 reads SSHAT; CDR2 reads FNYEAQ (reference sequence). This CDR3 comprises 14 residues. Study-level points and caveats: In IR-seq, single-read clonotypes were about 81.9% of clonotypes but roughly 3.5% of reads. Correlation between methods rose after single-read clonotypes were removed.

From around 0.4 ug of RNA, a library with molecular barcoded alpha/delta and beta/gamma adaptors was made. TCRdb passed the reads through MiXCR, listing each CDR3 protein once. This table holds about 61,000 distinct CDR3 sequences, about 19% found once. Ten or more counts support this clonotype. The target antigen is unknown. One end of the junction does not line up with germline, which may come from a read error. This sequence joins TRBV7-7 and TRBJ2-1; unclear D gene. The sequenced sample was a population of CD138-negative cells sorted from bone marrow. The origin of this receptor is a donor at least 40 years old with multiple myeloma. The DNA of the CDR3 is TGTGCTAGCAGCCCCGGCTTGAGCGTGGATGAGCAGTTCTTC. Protein: CASSPGLSVDEQFF.